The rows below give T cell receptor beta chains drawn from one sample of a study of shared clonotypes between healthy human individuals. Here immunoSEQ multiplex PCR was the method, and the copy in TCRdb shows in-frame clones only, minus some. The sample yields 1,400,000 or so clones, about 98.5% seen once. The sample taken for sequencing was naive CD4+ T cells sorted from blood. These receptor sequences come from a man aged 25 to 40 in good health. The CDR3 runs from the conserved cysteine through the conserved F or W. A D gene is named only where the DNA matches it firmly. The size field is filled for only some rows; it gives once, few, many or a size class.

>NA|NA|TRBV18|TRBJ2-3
TGTGCCAGCTCACCACCGGTGGGAGCGTTCAATACGCAGTATTTT
CASSPPVGAFNTQYF
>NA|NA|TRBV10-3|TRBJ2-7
TGTGCCATCAGCCCTGACCCCTACGAGCAGTACTTC
CAISPDPYEQYF
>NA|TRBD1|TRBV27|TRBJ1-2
TGTGCCAGCAGTCCCAGATCTACAGGGGTCTATGGCTACACCTTC
CASSPRSTGVYGYTF
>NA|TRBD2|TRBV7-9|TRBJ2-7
TGTGCCAGCAGCTTAGGGGGGACTAGCGGCGCCTACGAGCAGTACTTC
CASSLGGTSGAYEQYF
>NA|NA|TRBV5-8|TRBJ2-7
TGTGCCAGCAGCTTATATTACGAGCAGTACTTC
CASSLYYEQYF
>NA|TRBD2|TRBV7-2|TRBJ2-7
TGTGCCAGCAGCTTGGGGACTAGCGGGAGGTACGAGCAGTACTTC
CASSLGTSGRYEQYF
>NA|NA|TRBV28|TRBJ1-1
TGTGCCAGCAGTTTATTGGCGGTGAACACTGAAGCTTTCTTT
CASSLLAVNTEAFF
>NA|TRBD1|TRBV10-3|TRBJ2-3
TGTGCCATCAGTCGACAGGGATCTAGCACAGATACGCAGTATTTT
CAISRQGSSTDTQYF
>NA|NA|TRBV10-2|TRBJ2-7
TGCGCCAGCAGTGAGTCTCCCCGGGGCGAGCAGTACTTC
CASSESPRGEQYF
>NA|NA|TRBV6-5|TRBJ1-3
TGTGCCAGCAGTTACTCCTACACCTCTGGAAACACCATATATTTT
CASSYSYTSGNTIYF
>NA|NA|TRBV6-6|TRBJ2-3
TGTGCCAGCAGTCCCGGGACTGGCACAGATACGCAGTATTTT
CASSPGTGTDTQYF
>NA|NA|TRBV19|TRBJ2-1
TGTGCCAGTAGCATGGAGGGCCGGTCCTACAATGAGCAGTTCTTC
CASSMEGRSYNEQFF
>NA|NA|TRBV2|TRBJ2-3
TGTGCCAGCAGTGAATTTGGAAAAGATACGCAGTATTTT
CASSEFGKDTQYF
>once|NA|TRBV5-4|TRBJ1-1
TGTGCCAGCAGCTTGCGAAAGGGCAGAGGGAACACTGAAGCTTTCTTT
CASSLRKGRGNTEAFF
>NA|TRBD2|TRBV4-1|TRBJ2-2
TGCGCCAGCAGCCGCCCCCCTGGACAGGGGACTAGCGGCACCGGGGAGCTGTTTTTT
CASSRPPGQGTSGTGELFF
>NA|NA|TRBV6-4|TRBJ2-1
TGTGCCAGCAGTGACTCGTCTAGCCCCTACAATGAGCAGTTCTTC
CASSDSSSPYNEQFF
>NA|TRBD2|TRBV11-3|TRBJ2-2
TGTGCCAGCAGCTTAGGTCGGGCTAGCGGGAGATACACCGGGGAGCTGTTTTTT
CASSLGRASGRYTGELFF
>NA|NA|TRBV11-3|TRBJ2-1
TGTGCCAGCAGCCTCGGAGGGGAGGGGACATTCGATGAGCAGTTCTTC
CASSLGGEGTFDEQFF
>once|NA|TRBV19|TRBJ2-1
TGTGCCAGCAGCAGCTGGGTTTCGGGCGGTCGCGTAAGGGATGAGCAGTTCTTC
CASSSWVSGGRVRDEQFF